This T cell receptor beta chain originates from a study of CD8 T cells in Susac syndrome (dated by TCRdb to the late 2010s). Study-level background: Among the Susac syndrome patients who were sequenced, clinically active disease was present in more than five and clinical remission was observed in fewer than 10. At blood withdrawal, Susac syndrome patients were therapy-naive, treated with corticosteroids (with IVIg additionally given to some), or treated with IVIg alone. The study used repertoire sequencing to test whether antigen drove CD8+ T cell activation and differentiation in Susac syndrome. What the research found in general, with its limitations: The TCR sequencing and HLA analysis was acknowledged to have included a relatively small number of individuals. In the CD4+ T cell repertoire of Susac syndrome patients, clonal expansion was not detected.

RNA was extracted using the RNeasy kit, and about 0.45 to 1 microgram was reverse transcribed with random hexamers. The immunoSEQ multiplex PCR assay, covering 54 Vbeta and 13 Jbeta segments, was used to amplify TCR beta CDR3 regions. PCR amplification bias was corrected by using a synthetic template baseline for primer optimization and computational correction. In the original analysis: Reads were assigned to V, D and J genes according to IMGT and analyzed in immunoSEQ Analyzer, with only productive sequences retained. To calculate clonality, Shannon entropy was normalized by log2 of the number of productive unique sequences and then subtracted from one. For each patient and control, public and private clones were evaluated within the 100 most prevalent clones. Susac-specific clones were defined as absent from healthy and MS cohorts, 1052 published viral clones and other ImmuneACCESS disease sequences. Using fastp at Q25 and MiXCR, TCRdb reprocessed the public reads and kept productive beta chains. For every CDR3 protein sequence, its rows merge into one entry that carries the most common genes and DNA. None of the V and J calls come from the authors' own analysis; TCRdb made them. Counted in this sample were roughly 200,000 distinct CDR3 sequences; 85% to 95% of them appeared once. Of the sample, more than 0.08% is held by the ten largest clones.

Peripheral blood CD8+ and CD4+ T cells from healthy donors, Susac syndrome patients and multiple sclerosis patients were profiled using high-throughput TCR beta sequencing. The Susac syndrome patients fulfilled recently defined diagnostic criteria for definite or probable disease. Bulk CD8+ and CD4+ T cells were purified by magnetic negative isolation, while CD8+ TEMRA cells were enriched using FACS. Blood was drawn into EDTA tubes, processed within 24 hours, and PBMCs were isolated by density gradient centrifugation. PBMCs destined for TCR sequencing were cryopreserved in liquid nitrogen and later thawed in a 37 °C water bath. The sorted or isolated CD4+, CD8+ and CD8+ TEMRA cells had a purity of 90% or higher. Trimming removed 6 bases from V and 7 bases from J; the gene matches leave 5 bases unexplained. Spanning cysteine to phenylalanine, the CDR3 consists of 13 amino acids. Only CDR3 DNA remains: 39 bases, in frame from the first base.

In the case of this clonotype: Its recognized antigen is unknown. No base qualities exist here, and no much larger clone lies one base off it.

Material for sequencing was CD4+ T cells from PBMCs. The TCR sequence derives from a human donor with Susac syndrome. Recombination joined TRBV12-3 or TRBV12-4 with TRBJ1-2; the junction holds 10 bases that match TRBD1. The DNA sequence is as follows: TGTGCCAGCAGCCGCGGACAGGGGGTTGGCTACACCTTC. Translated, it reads CASSRGQGVGYTF.